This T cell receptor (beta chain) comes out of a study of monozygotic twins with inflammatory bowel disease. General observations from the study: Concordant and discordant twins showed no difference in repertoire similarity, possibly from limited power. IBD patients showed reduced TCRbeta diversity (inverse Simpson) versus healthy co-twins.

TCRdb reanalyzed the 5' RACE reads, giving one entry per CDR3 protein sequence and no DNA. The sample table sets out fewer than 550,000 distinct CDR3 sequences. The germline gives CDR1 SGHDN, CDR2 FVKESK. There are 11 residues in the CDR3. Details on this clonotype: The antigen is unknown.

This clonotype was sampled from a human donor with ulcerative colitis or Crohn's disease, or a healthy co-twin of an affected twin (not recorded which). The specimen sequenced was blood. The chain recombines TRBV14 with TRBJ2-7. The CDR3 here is CASSQGNEQYF.